The rows below give T cell receptor beta chains drawn from one sample of a study of a mutant IDH1 vaccine in newly diagnosed glioma. Which antigens these TCRs recognize remains unknown. Data came from immunoSEQ multiplex PCR; TCRdb stores just in-frame clones and leaves some out. The profile shows roughly 34,000 clones, 90% of them singletons. The specimen was PBMCs, collected from a glioma patient whose treatment included an IDH1 peptide vaccine. All receptors come from a woman aged 40 to 50 with glioma. The CDR3 runs from the conserved cysteine through the conserved F or W. The D gene is left open where the match is weak. A clone size is listed for some rows: how often the clone was seen (once, few, many), or a class if it is expanded.

j_gene	abundance	v_gene	len	d_gene	CDR3nt	CDR3aa
TRBJ1-1	once	TRBV6-5	14	TRBD1	TGTGCCAGCAGTTACTCGGCAGGGGGCACACAAGCTTTCTTT	CASSYSAGGTQAFF
TRBJ2-2	.	TRBV4-2	18	TRBD2	TGTGCCAGCAGTTACCAGGCGACTAGCGGGGGGGTGTCAGGGGAGCTGTTTTTT	CASSYQATSGGVSGELFF
TRBJ2-2	.	TRBV10-2	14	.	TGCGCCAGCTCCACGCGACGGGTCAACGGGGAGCTGTTTTTT	CASSTRRVNGELFF
TRBJ1-5	.	TRBV6-1	15	TRBD1	TGTGCCAGCATTCCTCCGGGACAGGGCGGTCAGCCCCAGCATTTT	CASIPPGQGGQPQHF
TRBJ2-1	.	TRBV7-2	14	.	TGTGCCAGCAGCTTGGGACATGGGAATTATGAGCAGTTCTTC	CASSLGHGNYEQFF
TRBJ1-5	.	TRBV21-1	16	.	TGTGCCAGCAGCAAATGCCGGGATTTATATAATCAGCCCCAGCATTTT	CASSKCRDLYNQPQHF
TRBJ1-2	.	TRBV7-8	14	TRBD1	TGTGCCAGCAGCTATAGGACAGGGGGCCATGGCTACACCTTC	CASSYRTGGHGYTF
TRBJ1-1	once	TRBV5-1	13	.	TGCGCCAGCAGCTTGGACAGTTTCACTGAAGCTTTCTTT	CASSLDSFTEAFF
TRBJ1-1	.	TRBV5-4	14	TRBD1	TGTGCCAGCAGCTCGGGACAGACGAACACTGAAGCTTTCTTT	CASSSGQTNTEAFF
TRBJ1-5	.	TRBV6-1	14	.	TGTGCCAGTCTGTCGCGGCAGCACAATCAGCCCCAGCATTTT	CASLSRQHNQPQHF
TRBJ1-3	.	TRBV7-9	17	TRBD1	TGTGCCAGCAGCAGACTAGGGGGCAGCCTCTCTGGAAACACCATATATTTT	CASSRLGGSLSGNTIYF
TRBJ2-1	once	TRBV5-1	16	TRBD2	TGCGCCAGCAGCACCGGACTAGCGGGGGGAGTCGTTGAGCAGTTCTTC	CASSTGLAGGVVEQFF
TRBJ1-5	.	TRBV6-1	19	.	TGTGCCAGCAGTGGCGGGGGGGTAGAAGAATTCTATAGCAATCAGCCCCAGCATTTT	CASSGGGVEEFYSNQPQHF
TRBJ2-1	.	TRBV7-2	16	TRBD2	TGTGCCAGCAGACCGGCTGGTAGCGGGAAGGGGGGTGAGCAGTTCTTC	CASRPAGSGKGGEQFF
TRBJ1-3	once	TRBV6-5	14	.	TGTGCCAGCAAGGGCAGGGCCTCTGGAAACACCATATATTTT	CASKGRASGNTIYF
TRBJ1-3	.	TRBV5-1	15	.	TGCGCCAGCAGCTTGGGGGCAGATCCTGGAAACACCATATATTTT	CASSLGADPGNTIYF
TRBJ1-5	.	TRBV19	16	TRBD1	TGTGCCAGTTGTCGGACAGGGGAGAAGAGGCGGCAGCCCCAGCATTTT	CASCRTGEKRRQPQHF
TRBJ1-5	.	TRBV2	17	.	TGTGCCAGCAGTGAAACGGCGGGTTTGGGGGGCAATCAGCCCCAGCATTTT	CASSETAGLGGNQPQHF
TRBJ1-2	.	TRBV5-1	13	.	TGCGCCAGCAGACCCGGGACCCGGTATGGCTACACCTTC	CASRPGTRYGYTF
TRBJ2-1	.	TRBV14	12	.	TGTGCCAGCAGCCAAGGGATAGATGAGCAGTTCTTC	CASSQGIDEQFF
TRBJ2-1	.	TRBV5-4	17	TRBD2	TGTGCCAGCAGCTTGGCGTTCTCTGCGGGGGGGCTAAATGAGCAGTTCTTC	CASSLAFSAGGLNEQFF
TRBJ2-2	.	TRBV18	13	.	TGTGCCAGCTCACCACTAGCCACCGGGGAGCTGTTTTTT	CASSPLATGELFF
TRBJ1-3	few	TRBV4-3	14	.	TGCGCCAGCAGCCAAGGACGGGAGGGAAACACCATATATTTT	CASSQGREGNTIYF
TRBJ2-7	.	TRBV2	16	.	TGTGCCAGCAGTGAAGCCCAACCGGGGCCCTACTACGAGCAGTACTTC	CASSEAQPGPYYEQYF
TRBJ2-7	.	TRBV5-1	17	TRBD2	TGCGCCAGCAGCTCCCGGACTAGCGGGGGGAGCTCCTACGAGCAGTACTTC	CASSSRTSGGSSYEQYF